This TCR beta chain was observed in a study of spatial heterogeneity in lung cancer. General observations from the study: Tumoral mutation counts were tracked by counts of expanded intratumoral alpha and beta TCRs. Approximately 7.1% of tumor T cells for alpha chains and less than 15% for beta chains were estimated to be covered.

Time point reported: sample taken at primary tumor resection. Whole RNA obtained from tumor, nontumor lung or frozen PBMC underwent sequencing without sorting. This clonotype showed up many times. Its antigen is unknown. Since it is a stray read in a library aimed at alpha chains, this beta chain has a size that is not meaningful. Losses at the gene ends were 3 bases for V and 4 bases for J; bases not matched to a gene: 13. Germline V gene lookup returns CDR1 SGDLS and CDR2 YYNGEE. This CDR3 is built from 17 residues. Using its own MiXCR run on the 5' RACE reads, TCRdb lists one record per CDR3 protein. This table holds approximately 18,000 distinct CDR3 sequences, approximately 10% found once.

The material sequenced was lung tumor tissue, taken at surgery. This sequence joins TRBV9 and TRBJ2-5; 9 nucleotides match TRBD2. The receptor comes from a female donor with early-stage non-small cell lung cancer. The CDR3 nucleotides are TGTGCCAGCAGCGCAAGCTTAGCGGGAGCACCCATAGAGACCCAGTACTTC. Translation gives CASSASLAGAPIETQYF.